This passage covers 30 T cell receptor beta chains from one sample sequenced in a study of T cells in localized non-small cell lung cancer. This table comes from immunoSEQ multiplex PCR, and its TCRdb copy is limited to in-frame clones, with some not included. This sample carries about 41,000 clones, about nine tenths of them seen once, and the ten largest clones take about 2.8%. Here the sequenced sample was peripheral blood, taken before any cancer treatment. These receptors all stem from a female donor aged 60 or older with stage I squamous cell lung carcinoma.

The chain is built from TRBV18 and TRBJ2-7, with D hard to call. V lost 2 bases and J 1 base, leaving 9 bases between the germline ends. The CDR3 is made up of 14 amino acids. The germline CDR1 and CDR2 sequences are KGHSH and LQKENI. In DNA, the CDR3 is TGTGCCAGCTCACCATATTCGGAATCCTACGAGCAGTACTTC. This encodes CASSPYSESYEQYF.

The chain recombines TRBV7-2 with TRBJ2-5, with D uncertain. Per the germline V gene, CDR1 is SGHTA and CDR2 is FQGNSA. This CDR3 spans 13 amino acids. V was cut by 4 bases and J by 5 bases, with 11 bases left in between. This CDR3 is CASSSQALETQYF. CDR3 sequence (DNA): TGTGCCAGCAGCTCCCAGGCCCTTGAGACCCAGTACTTC.

This chain links TRBV5-6 with TRBJ1-4, with D maybe TRBD1 (5 bases). CDR3 size: 16 residues. V was cut by 3 bases and J by 1 base, with 13 bases left in between. Germline CDR1 SGHDT, CDR2 YYEEEE. The CDR3 reads CASSWTSRGTNEKLFF. The CDR3 DNA sequence: TGTGCCAGCAGCTGGACTAGTAGGGGAACTAATGAAAAACTGTTTTTT.

The chain is built from TRBV11-3 and TRBJ2-2, with 7 nucleotides matching TRBD2. Germline loops: CDR1 SGHNT, CDR2 YENEEA. V trimming: 1 base; J trimming: 5 bases; junction bases outside the gene matches: 7. This CDR3 spans 16 amino acids. Here the CDR3 reads CASSLAGTTTTGELFF. The CDR3 bases are TGTGCCAGCAGCTTAGCCGGGACTACAACTACCGGGGAGCTGTTTTTT.

The rearrangement links TRBV11-3 to TRBJ2-7; 11 bases match TRBD1. V shed 4 bases and J 5 bases; nucleotides not matched to a gene: 10. The CDR3 length is 16 residues. In germline, CDR1 is SGHNT, CDR2 YENEEA. This chain's CDR3 is CASSSQGQGAVHEQYF. The CDR3 DNA follows: TGTGCCAGCAGCTCCCAAGGACAGGGGGCAGTCCACGAGCAGTACTTC.

A few counts support this clone. The chain employs TRBV6-5 and TRBJ2-7; maybe TRBD2 (6 bases). The CDR3 length is 15 residues. V was cut by 5 bases and J by 0 bases, with 14 bases left in between. Germline V gene lookup returns CDR1 MNHEY and CDR2 SVGAGI. CDR3 DNA: TGTGCCAGCAGTGGGGGACTTTCGAGCTCCTACGAGCAGTACTTC. Residues: CASSGGLSSSYEQYF.

For this clone: The sample carries other DNA sequences with the same CDR3. This sequence joins TRBV18 and TRBJ2-3; no reliable D call. Trimming took off 3 bases at V and 0 bases at J, with 7 bases between the two ends. Germline values: CDR1 KGHSH, CDR2 LQKENI. This CDR3 spans 14 amino acids. The DNA for the CDR3 is TGTGCCAGCTCACCGACCGGGAGCACAGATACGCAGTATTTT. Translation gives CASSPTGSTDTQYF.

This rearrangement joins TRBV7-6 to TRBJ2-1; TRBD2 matches 8 bases. The trim removed 1 base at V and 4 bases at J, leaving 9 bases unmatched. The CDR3 is made up of 17 amino acids. Germline V gene data show CDR1 as SGHVS and CDR2 as FNYEAQ. The CDR3 DNA reads TGTGCCAGCAGCTTAGGGGCCCTAGCGGGCCCTTACAATGAGCAGTTCTTC. Residues: CASSLGALAGPYNEQFF.

The chain couples TRBV6-6 to TRBJ2-5; D may be TRBD2 (6 bases). Germline CDR1 reads MNHNY; CDR2 reads SVGAGI (reference sequence). V was clipped by 6 bases and J by 5 bases, with 16 bases between them. This CDR3 is 14 amino acids long. The CDR3: CASSSWRVTETQYF. Written as DNA, the CDR3 is TGTGCCAGCAGCTCCTGGAGGGTGACGGAGACCCAGTACTTC.

CDR3 DNA sequence: TGTGCCAGCAGCCCTAGCGGGAGGACCACAGATACGCAGTATTTT. It is translated as CASSPSGRTTDTQYF. This chain uses TRBV6-4 with TRBJ2-3; TRBD2 matches 11 bases. V lost 6 bases to trimming and J lost 2 bases; unmatched junction nucleotides: 4. CDR1 and CDR2 (germline): MRHNA, SNTAGT. This CDR3 has 15 residues.

The chain combines TRBV5-4 with TRBJ2-7; 8 nucleotides align to TRBD2. The ends lost 4 bases at V and 5 bases at J; junction bases unmatched: 11. There are 15 residues in the CDR3. Germline CDR1 SGHNT, CDR2 YYREEE (reference sequence). CDR3 sequence reads: CASSPGWSGSDEQYF. The CDR3 nucleotides read TGTGCCAGCAGCCCTGGTTGGAGCGGGAGCGACGAGCAGTACTTC.

This clone was counted a few times. The chain carries TRBV5-1 and TRBJ2-3; TRBD1 or TRBD2 may be the D gene (5 bases each). Germline loops: CDR1 SGHRS, CDR2 YFSETQ. Trimming removed 4 bases at V and 4 bases at J, with 13 bases between. CDR3 size: 14 residues. In DNA, the CDR3 is TGCGCCAGCAGCCCCCGAGGGGAGTCAGATACGCAGTATTTT. Translating gives CASSPRGESDTQYF. The whole variable domain, remainder taken from reference TRBV5-1 and TRBJ2-3, is KAGVTQTPRYLIKTRGQQVTLSCSPISGHRSVSWYQQTPGQGLQFLFEYFSETQRNKGNFPGRFSGRQFSNSRSEMNVSTLELGDSALYLCASSPRGESDTQYFGPGTRLTVL.

This chain joins TRBV5-1 and TRBJ2-3; perhaps TRBD2 as D (5 bases). V gave up 2 bases and J gave up 1 base, with 8 bases separating them. This CDR3 spans 14 amino acids. In germline, CDR1 is SGHRS, CDR2 YFSETQ. The CDR3 DNA reads as TGCGCCAGCAGCTTCGGAGGTCGCACAGATACGCAGTATTTT. Amino acids: CASSFGGRTDTQYF.

V and J are TRBV2 and TRBJ2-4, with D possibly matching TRBD1 (5 bases). This CDR3 spans 16 amino acids. The germline gives CDR1 SNHLY, CDR2 FYNNEI. Trimming cost V 3 bases and J 0 bases, with 12 bases left between them. In DNA, the CDR3 is TGTGCCAGCAGTGACTTGCAGGGAAAAGCCAAAAACATTCAGTACTTC. Translating gives CASSDLQGKAKNIQYF.

J is TRBJ2-3 and V is TRBV6-1, with 10 bases aligning to TRBD1. Unmatched junction bases numbered 6, after V lost 6 bases and J lost 6 bases. The CDR3 sequence is 14 residues long. CDR1 MNHNS and CDR2 SASEGT come from the germline V gene. Here the CDR3 DNA reads TGTGCCAGCAGGACAGGGGGCGAAGGGGATACGCAGTATTTT. Residues: CASRTGGEGDTQYF.

This chain connects TRBV6-5 to TRBJ1-2; unclear D gene. CDR1 is MNHEY, CDR2 SVGAGI, per germline. V was clipped by 7 bases and J by 3 bases, with 15 bases between them. The CDR3 is 14 residues long. The CDR3 bases are TGTGCCAGCACTGAACGGGATCCGGACTATGGCTACACCTTC. Protein: CASTERDPDYGYTF.

V usage is TRBV19 and J usage is TRBJ1-6; possible D gene TRBD1, 6 bases. Per germline, CDR1 LNHDA and CDR2 SQIVND (reference sequence). CDR3 size: 16 residues. V was shortened by 6 bases and J by 2 bases, with 14 bases between the two germline ends. The CDR3 DNA follows: TGTGCCAGTAGGGATCAGGGGCGGACCTATAATTCACCCCTCCACTTT. The encoded protein is CASRDQGRTYNSPLHF.

The chain recombines TRBV18 with TRBJ2-5; D may be TRBD1 or TRBD2 (5 bases each). Trimming took 5 bases from V and 5 from J, leaving 15 bases between them. This CDR3 contains 14 residues. From germline, CDR1 is KGHSH and CDR2 LQKENI. CDR3: CASSRSGTGETQYF. CDR3 in DNA: TGTGCCAGCTCAAGGTCCGGGACGGGTGAGACCCAGTACTTC.

The rearrangement joins TRBV12-5 to TRBJ2-5, with a weak D call TRBD2 (5 bases). V was pared by 7 bases and J by 2 bases, with 14 bases between. The CDR3 covers 14 residues. Germline CDR1 reads LGHNT; CDR2 reads FRNRAP. CDR3 residues: CASARVGGQETQYF. The CDR3 region has the DNA TGTGCTAGTGCGAGAGTGGGCGGGCAAGAGACCCAGTACTTC.

The rearrangement links TRBV5-1 to TRBJ1-4, with TRBD1 identical over 7 bases. The V segment lost 4 bases and the J segment 8 bases; nucleotides outside the gene matches: 14. The germline gives CDR1 SGHRS, CDR2 YFSETQ. This CDR3 has 16 amino acids. CDR3 coding DNA: TGCGCCAGCAGCAAAGGACAGGTCGGCTCGGGGGAAAAACTGTTTTTT. The encoded protein is CASSKGQVGSGEKLFF. Based on the CDR3 plus reference TRBV5-1 and TRBJ1-4, the full variable domain is KAGVTQTPRYLIKTRGQQVTLSCSPISGHRSVSWYQQTPGQGLQFLFEYFSETQRNKGNFPGRFSGRQFSNSRSEMNVSTLELGDSALYLCASSKGQVGSGEKLFFGSGTQLSVL.

The gene calls are TRBV5-1 and TRBJ2-3; 9 nucleotides agree with TRBD1. CDR1 SGHRS and CDR2 YFSETQ come from the germline V gene. This CDR3 region has 15 residues. Trimming at V came to 3 bases and at J to 2 bases, leaving 4 bases not matched to a gene. The CDR3 coding sequence is TGCGCCAGCAGCTCGGGACAGGGTAACACAGATACGCAGTATTTT. It specifies CASSSGQGNTDTQYF.

The V call is TRBV6-1, the J call TRBJ2-7, with TRBD2 as a possible D gene (6 bases). The CDR3 runs to 15 residues. The V and J ends lost 6 bases and 9 bases respectively, with 24 bases between them. Germline V CDR1 and CDR2: MNHNS, SASEGT. The CDR3 DNA reads as TGTGCCAGCAGCTTTGCCGGGCTCTCGGTCGGGAGGCAGTACTTC. It is translated as CASSFAGLSVGRQYF.

The CDR3 DNA sequence: TGTGCCAGCAGTTACTCGAACAGGGGCTCTGGAAACACCATATATTTT. Residues: CASSYSNRGSGNTIYF. J is TRBJ1-3 and V is TRBV6-5; the match to TRBD1 covers 7 bases. CDR1 and CDR2 (germline): MNHEY, SVGAGI. J gave up 0 bases and V 0 bases, and 2 bases lay outside the gene matches. The CDR3 sequence is 16 residues long.

This clone was counted once. V gene TRBV19 combines with J gene TRBJ1-5; 9 nucleotides match TRBD1. Germline assignment: CDR1 LNHDA and CDR2 SQIVND (reference sequence). Germline trimming cut 4 bases from V and 1 base from J; bases unmatched to any gene: 5. The CDR3 extends over 16 amino acids. CDR3 in DNA: TGTGCCAGTAGTACCGGGACAGGGAGCAGCAATCAGCCCCAGCATTTT. Amino acid sequence: CASSTGTGSSNQPQHF.

V and J are TRBV10-3 and TRBJ1-4, with D tentatively TRBD1 (5 bases). The CDR3 runs to 12 residues. Trimming stripped 4 bases from V and 8 bases from J, with 8 bases between. In germline, CDR1 is ENHRY, CDR2 SYGVKD. DNA of the CDR3: TGTGCCATCAGTGGGGGGGGAGAAAAACTGTTTTTT. Translated: CAISGGGEKLFF.

The rearrangement links TRBV4-3 to TRBJ2-3; 15 nucleotides align to TRBD2. Trimming at V came to 4 bases and at J to 4 bases, leaving 3 bases not matched to a gene. The CDR3 length is 16 residues. The germline V gene has CDR1 LGHNA and CDR2 YSLEER. The CDR3 is CASSPRTSGRADTQYF. CDR3 bases: TGCGCCAGCAGCCCTAGGACTAGCGGGAGGGCAGATACGCAGTATTTT.

The genes are TRBV9 and TRBJ2-1, with TRBD2 matching 9 bases. Germline CDR1 and CDR2: SGDLS and YYNGEE. The V segment lost 3 bases and the J segment 3 bases; nucleotides outside the gene matches: 7. This CDR3 is built from 16 residues. CDR3: CASSAAGAGGYNEQFF. The CDR3 DNA follows: TGTGCCAGCAGCGCGGCGGGAGCGGGAGGCTACAATGAGCAGTTCTTC.

DNA for the CDR3: TGTGCCAGCAGCTTATTGGCGTGGAGCTCGGGCACTGAAGCTTTCTTT. Translation: CASSLLAWSSGTEAFF. J is TRBJ1-1 and V is TRBV7-3; unclear D gene. The CDR3 is made up of 16 amino acids. V was trimmed by 2 bases and J by 4 bases, leaving 17 bases between them. The germline gives CDR1 SGHTA, CDR2 FQGTGA. The variable domain in full, with the rest retrieved from reference TRBV7-3 and TRBJ1-1, is GAGVSQTPSNKVTEKGKYVELRCDPISGHTALYWYRQSLGQGPEFLIYFQGTGAADDSGLPNDRFFAVRPEGSVSTLKIQRTERGDSAVYLCASSLLAWSSGTEAFFGQGTRLTVV.

V and J are TRBV6-6 and TRBJ1-1; 7 bases are a match to TRBD1. With V trimmed by 5 bases and J by 7 bases, 4 bases remained unmatched. This CDR3 has 12 residues. Germline CDR1 is MNHNY and CDR2 is SVGAGI (reference sequence). CDR3 in amino acids: CASSTGQVEAFF. The CDR3 DNA reads as TGTGCCAGCAGTACTGGACAGGTTGAAGCTTTCTTT.

V usage is TRBV7-6 and J usage is TRBJ2-7, with 10 bases lining up with TRBD2. Germline CDR1 is SGHVS and CDR2 is FNYEAQ. V shed 1 base and J 2 bases; nucleotides not matched to a gene: 2. This CDR3 spans 15 amino acids. CDR3: CASSLDSGRAYEQYF. The CDR3 bases are TGTGCCAGCAGCTTAGACAGCGGGAGGGCCTACGAGCAGTACTTC.